Reported below is one T cell receptor beta chain. Its specificity is unknown. Germline V gene sequence: CDR1 MGHRA, CDR2 YSYEKL. Trimming left V 2 bases short and J 8 bases short, with 19 bases between. The CDR3 has 16 amino acids. The data stem from a study of CD8+ T cells in alopecia areata. Once RNA had been extracted, it was reverse transcribed into cDNA to act as the sequencing template. Sequencing used immunoSEQ multiplex PCR; TCRdb keeps in-frame clones, though not all of them. Of approximately 280,000 clones listed, 58% are singletons. Treatment in this sample: oral pan-JAK inhibitor, 5-10 mg twice daily. Study-wide findings and caveats: Treatment with tofacitinib significantly lowered scalp clonality and reduced expanded CD8+ clones among the top 100. Many expanded lesional clones stayed in scalp and blood while on tofacitinib. Elevated clonality characterized lesional scalp relative to normal scalp, particularly in alopecia totalis/universalis.

This specimen consisted of CD4+ T cells sorted from blood, obtained at week 24, from a patient treated with tofacitinib. V gene TRBV4-1 combines with J gene TRBJ1-5; D might be TRBD1 (6 bases). This receptor was obtained from a human donor with alopecia areata. The CDR3 nucleotides read TGCGCCAGCAGCCAAACAGGGTGGGGGGGGTCGGAGCCCCAGCATTTT. This gives the protein CASSQTGWGGSEPQHF.